The clone carrying this T cell receptor beta chain appeared a few times. Its antigen is undetermined. This record comes from a study of T-cell memory formation after mild COVID-19. About the research overall: TCR clusters were largely donor specific. Whole-study results and caveats: Clones shrinking between day 15 and 85 showed a balanced CD4/CD8 split, and those that grew later tilted toward CD4+. Whether second-wave clones peaking at day 37 were SARS-CoV-2 specific went unconfirmed.

The CDR3 is made up of 13 amino acids. V was cut by 1 base and J by 3 bases, with 6 bases left in between. The germline V gene encodes CDR1 SNHLY and CDR2 FYNNEI. Barcoded TCR alpha and TCR beta cDNA libraries with UMIs came from 5'RACE using constant-segment primers. TCRdb reprocessed the 5' RACE reads via MiXCR and lists one record per CDR3 protein. The repertoire consists of fewer than 300,000 distinct CDR3 sequences, with 18% occurring once and the leading ten covering under 25%. The chain carries TRBV2 and TRBJ1-2; D remains ambiguous. Sequenced sample: PBMCs or a T cell subset sorted from them (not recorded which). The TCR originated in a man younger than 35 who had mild COVID-19 (a few samples of this study predate the infection). Cell type and time point are not known. The CDR3 DNA is TGTGCCAGCAGTGAAGATAGGGACTATGGCTACACCTTC. Amino acids: CASSEDRDYGYTF.